The rows below give T cell receptor beta chains drawn from one sample of a study of read filtering for tumor transcriptome and immune sequencing. One entry per CDR3 protein, called by TCRdb with MiXCR from the reads. The sample shows under 60,000 distinct CDR3 sequences, roughly a fifth of them seen only once. The sequenced material came from a population of CD138-negative cells sorted from bone marrow. These receptors originate from a donor older than 35 with multiple myeloma. Both conserved end residues are part of each CDR3. The order of the fields is CDR3 DNA, CDR3 protein, clone size, J gene, V gene, D gene. The D gene is left open where the match is weak. Clone size is stated in some rows and not others, as once, few, many or a class when expanded.

DNA: TGTGCCAGCAGTCCCGGGTCCCAAGGTAGCAATCAGCCCCAGCATTTT
CDR3: CASSPGSQGSNQPQHF
size: many
J: TRBJ1-5
V: TRBV28
D: NA

DNA: TGTGCCAGCAGCTCCTGGCTAACGGGACTAGCTGCAGATACGCAGTATTTT
CDR3: CASSSWLTGLAADTQYF
size: many
J: TRBJ2-3
V: TRBV11-2
D: TRBD2

DNA: TGTGCCAGCAGTTATCTGGGGACAGATACGCAGTATTTT
CDR3: CASSYLGTDTQYF
size: many
J: TRBJ2-3
V: TRBV6-2/TRBV6-3
D: NA

DNA: TGTGCCAGCAGCCCCCCACTAGCGGGACAAGAGACCCAGTACTTC
CDR3: CASSPPLAGQETQYF
size: many
J: TRBJ2-5
V: TRBV6-2/TRBV6-3
D: TRBD2

DNA: TGTGCCAGCACCATACAGACAGGGGCCCCGGGAGAGACCCAGTACTTC
CDR3: CASTIQTGAPGETQYF
size: many
J: TRBJ2-5
V: TRBV7-8
D: TRBD1

DNA: TGCAGCGTTGAAGATGGAGGCGGCAGCGGGAGTGCCCTTTTT
CDR3: CSVEDGGGSGSALF
size: many
J: TRBJ2-3
V: TRBV29-1
D: TRBD2

DNA: TGTGCCAGCAGTTTTCGGGGACCCGACCAAGAGACCCAGTACTTC
CDR3: CASSFRGPDQETQYF
size: many
J: TRBJ2-5
V: TRBV12-3/TRBV12-4
D: NA

DNA: TGTGCCAGTAGTTTTCGGGCTAGCGGGAGCCCAGATACGCAGTATTTT
CDR3: CASSFRASGSPDTQYF
size: many
J: TRBJ2-3
V: TRBV19
D: TRBD2

DNA: TGTGCCAGCACGAGGACAGGGGCCTCGGGCACTGAAGCTTTCTTT
CDR3: CASTRTGASGTEAFF
size: many
J: TRBJ1-1
V: TRBV27
D: TRBD1

DNA: TGTGCCAGCAGCCATCGTCTTAGCGGGATCACAGATACGCAGCATTTT
CDR3: CASSHRLSGITDTQHF
size: NA
J: TRBJ1-5
V: TRBV3-1
D: NA

DNA: TGTGCCACCAGTGACCCTCGACAGGGGGCAGAGTATGGCTACACCTTC
CDR3: CATSDPRQGAEYGYTF
size: many
J: TRBJ1-2
V: TRBV24-1
D: TRBD1

DNA: TGCGCCAGCAGAAATCCCGGGACCCCCCAAGAGACCCAGTACTTC
CDR3: CASRNPGTPQETQYF
size: many
J: TRBJ2-5
V: TRBV5-1
D: NA

DNA: TGCGCCAGCAGCCCGAGGACTAGCGGGATGGTGGGAGACACCGGGGAGCTGTTTTTT
CDR3: CASSPRTSGMVGDTGELFF
size: few
J: TRBJ2-2
V: TRBV5-1
D: TRBD2

DNA: TGCAGTGCAAAAGCTACAGGGGTAGATACGCAGTATTTT
CDR3: CSAKATGVDTQYF
size: many
J: TRBJ2-3
V: TRBV20-1
D: TRBD1

DNA: TGTGCCAGCAGCCGACAACAGACGACTGAAGCTTTCTTT
CDR3: CASSRQQTTEAFF
size: many
J: TRBJ1-1
V: TRBV7-3
D: NA

DNA: TGTGCCAGCAGCTCATTTGGGAAGGGCAGGGATTATGGGACCCAGTACTTC
CDR3: CASSSFGKGRDYGTQYF
size: NA
J: TRBJ2-5
V: TRBV3-1
D: NA

DNA: TGTGCCAGCAGCGAGGGCCGGGGGACTAGCGGGAGATACAATGAGCAGTTCTTC
CDR3: CASSEGRGTSGRYNEQFF
size: many
J: TRBJ2-1
V: TRBV7-8
D: TRBD2

DNA: TGTGCCAGCAGCCAAGAGGGGGTCGGGGAGCTGTTTTTT
CDR3: CASSQEGVGELFF
size: many
J: TRBJ2-2
V: TRBV14
D: NA

DNA: TGTGCCAGCAGCCAAGTTACGGGGATTAATGAAAAACTGTTTTTT
CDR3: CASSQVTGINEKLFF
size: many
J: TRBJ1-4
V: TRBV14
D: NA

DNA: TGTGCCAGCGGACAGAACCAAGAGACCCAGTACTTC
CDR3: CASGQNQETQYF
size: many
J: TRBJ2-5
V: TRBV2
D: NA

DNA: TGCAGCGTTGGTCAGGGGGCAAGCTCTGGGGCCAACGTCCTGACTTTC
CDR3: CSVGQGASSGANVLTF
size: many
J: TRBJ2-6
V: TRBV29-1
D: TRBD1

DNA: TGTGCCAGCAGTTACAGGGCCGGGGGCGATCAGCCCCAGCATTTT
CDR3: CASSYRAGGDQPQHF
size: NA
J: TRBJ1-5
V: TRBV28
D: NA

DNA: TGTGCCAGCAGCCCGCCGGGGGGGGTGAGGCGGGGTGGTCAGCCCCAGCATTTT
CDR3: CASSPPGGVRRGGQPQHF
size: many
J: TRBJ1-5
V: TRBV28
D: NA

DNA: TGTGCAGCTCCCGTAGGCGCGGGATACAATGAGCAGTTCTTC
CDR3: CAAPVGAGYNEQFF
size: many
J: TRBJ2-1
V: TRBV7-9
D: NA

DNA: TGCAGTGCAACCGGAAGGCTAGCGGGGTCCAATGAGCAGTTCTTC
CDR3: CSATGRLAGSNEQFF
size: many
J: TRBJ2-1
V: TRBV20-1
D: TRBD2

DNA: TGTGCCAGCAGCTGGACCCCCTACGAGCAGTACTTC
CDR3: CASSWTPYEQYF
size: many
J: TRBJ2-7
V: TRBV7-2
D: NA

DNA: TGTGCCAGCAGCTCCCCGGGACAGGCTTCACCCCTCCACTTT
CDR3: CASSSPGQASPLHF
size: once
J: TRBJ1-6
V: TRBV7-8
D: TRBD1

DNA: TGTGACAGCAGCCGGGCGACAGGGGGTAGCAATCAGCCCCAGCATTTT
CDR3: CDSSRATGGSNQPQHF
size: NA
J: TRBJ1-5
V: TRBV28
D: TRBD1

DNA: TGTGCCAGCAGCCCACAGGTCACCGGGGAGCGGTTTTTT
CDR3: CASSPQVTGERFF
size: few
J: TRBJ2-2
V: TRBV14
D: NA

DNA: TGTGCCATCAGAAGGACAGGGGACACTGAAGCTTTCTTT
CDR3: CAIRRTGDTEAFF
size: many
J: TRBJ1-1
V: TRBV10-3
D: TRBD1